What follows are 2 T cell receptor beta chains derived from one specimen sequenced in a study of blood T cell repertoires in COVID-19. Measured with immunoSEQ multiplex PCR; TCRdb has only the in-frame clones, and not every one. Of 90,000 to 150,000 clones in the sample, approximately 70% are singletons; the top ten hold 0.86%. The material sequenced was peripheral blood. These receptors were taken from a human donor with acute or convalescent COVID-19. The donor label of this sample is uncertain.

By share, this clone ranks as medium-sized (0.01 to 0.1%). The genes are TRBV7-6 and TRBJ1-6; D gene uncertain. Trimming shortened V by 2 bases and J by 14 bases, and 37 bases separated the two germline ends. The length of the CDR3 is 21 residues. From germline, CDR1 is SGHVS and CDR2 FNYEAQ. CDR3 sequence (DNA): TGTGCCAGCAGCTTAAAAGGGCAGCCGTCAAGCACCGGGATCCAGTTTAGAACCCTCCACTTT. It specifies CASSLKGQPSSTGIQFRTLHF.

This clone was observed a few times. The chain combines TRBV19 with TRBJ1-1; 8 bases are a match to TRBD1. Unmatched junction bases numbered 6, after V lost 4 bases and J lost 8 bases. The CDR3 covers 13 residues. The V gene's germline CDR1 is LNHDA and CDR2 SQIVND (reference sequence). The CDR3 loop is CASSTQTGVEAFF. CDR3 sequence (DNA): TGTGCCAGTAGTACCCAGACAGGGGTCGAAGCTTTCTTT.